The next 10 T cell receptor beta chains were all read from a single sample in a study of blood T cells in healthy people across ages. It was with a sample-barcoded 5' primer and a J-beta primer mix that a second PCR of roughly 7 to 12 cycles was run. TCRdb re-called the 5' RACE reads with MiXCR, one entry per CDR3 protein. The sample holds approximately 730,000 distinct CDR3 sequences, about 53% seen once. The sequencing input was blood. These TCRs come from a man aged 80 or over in good health.

As to this clonotype: One end of the junction is discordant with germline, which a read error may explain. The genes are TRBV10-3 and TRBJ2-1, with TRBD2 matching 7 bases. CDR1 and CDR2 from the germline V gene are ENHRY and SYGVKD. The CDR3 sequence is 16 residues long. The CDR3 nucleotides are TGTGCCATCAGTGAGTCATGGGCGGGAGTAAACAATAAGCAGTTCTTC. Its protein product is CAISESWAGVNNKQFF.

There are many counts of this clonotype. The V call is TRBV9, the J call TRBJ2-3; 7 bases fit TRBD1. This CDR3 comprises 15 residues. Germline CDR1 reads SGDLS; CDR2 reads YYNGEE. V shed 4 bases, J shed 2 bases, and the junction held 7 bases outside the gene matches. Written as DNA, the CDR3 is TGTGCCAGCAGCCCGCGGACAGGACTCACAGATACGCAGTATTTT. Translated: CASSPRTGLTDTQYF.

The chain joins TRBV27 to TRBJ1-5; tentatively, D is TRBD1 (5 bases). Trimming shortened V by 5 bases and J by 1 base, and 12 bases separated the two germline ends. The CDR3 extends over 15 amino acids. Germline V gives CDR1 MNHEY, CDR2 SMNVEV (reference sequence). CDR3 sequence (DNA): TGTGCCAGCAGTCCCCGGGGGGTAAGCAATCAGCCCCAGCATTTT. Translation gives CASSPRGVSNQPQHF.

This clonotype has just a few counts. This chain joins TRBV20-1 and TRBJ2-7; D tentatively reads TRBD1 or TRBD2 (5 bases each). Trimming pared 6 bases from V and 6 bases from J, leaving 21 bases between. The CDR3 length is 14 residues. The germline gives CDR1 DFQATT, CDR2 SNEGSKA (reference sequence). The CDR3 DNA reads as TGCAGTGCCCCAGGGAGTCGGATCATTCCCGAGCAGTACTTC. Protein sequence: CSAPGSRIIPEQYF.

This chain uses TRBV27 with TRBJ2-4; D unclear. The J call is in doubt because the DNA end fits TRBJ2-7 better. Germline CDR1 MNHEY, CDR2 SMNVEV (reference sequence). CDR3 length equals 14 residues. The CDR3 DNA reads TGTGCCAGCAGTTTATCCTTCGACGGCTACGAGCAGTACTTC. Its protein is CASSLSFDGYEQYF.

This clonotype was recorded at least ten times. The gene calls are TRBV28 and TRBJ2-3; TRBD2 is a possible D gene (5 bases). Trimming stripped 4 bases from V and 3 bases from J, with 8 bases between. Germline V gives CDR1 MDHEN, CDR2 SYDVKM. The CDR3 length is 13 residues. The CDR3 DNA is TGTGCCAGCAGTTCCCCGGGAACAGATACGCAGTATTTT. Translation gives CASSSPGTDTQYF.

The chain joins TRBV6-5 to TRBJ1-2, with 8 bases aligning to TRBD1. V shed 6 bases, J shed 6 bases, and the junction held 9 bases outside the gene matches. The CDR3 is made up of 14 amino acids. Germline assignment: CDR1 MNHEY and CDR2 SVGAGI. In DNA, the CDR3 is TGTGCCAGCAGCCCAGGACAGGGATCAAATGGCTACACCTTC. Amino acids: CASSPGQGSNGYTF.

This clonotype was observed once. V is TRBV12-3 or TRBV12-4 and J is TRBJ1-1; D unresolved. The CDR3 totals 14 residues. Trimming removed 6 bases at V and 4 bases at J, with 15 bases between. The DNA for the CDR3 is TGTGCCAGCAGCCCAATGAGGGCTACCACTGAAGCTTTCTTT. Translated, it gives CASSPMRATTEAFF.

This clonotype was counted between two and nine times. The J gene is TRBJ2-6, the V gene TRBV7-3, with D perhaps matching TRBD1 (6 bases). This CDR3 is built from 16 residues. Germline CDR1 reads SGHTA; CDR2 reads FQGTGA. V lost 4 bases and J 4 bases, leaving 14 bases between the germline ends. CDR3 loop: CASSSTGMAGANVLTF. CDR3 DNA sequence: TGTGCCAGCAGCTCCACAGGGATGGCCGGGGCCAACGTCCTGACTTTC.

This chain links TRBV24-1 with TRBJ2-2; tentatively, D is TRBD2 (5 bases). Trimming took 4 bases from V and 6 from J, leaving 11 bases between them. CDR3 length: 14 amino acids. Germline CDR1 is KGHDR and CDR2 is SFDVKD. CDR3 sequence (DNA): TGTGCCACCAGTGACCCGACTAAACCCGGGGAGCTGTTTTTT. Amino acids: CATSDPTKPGELFF.